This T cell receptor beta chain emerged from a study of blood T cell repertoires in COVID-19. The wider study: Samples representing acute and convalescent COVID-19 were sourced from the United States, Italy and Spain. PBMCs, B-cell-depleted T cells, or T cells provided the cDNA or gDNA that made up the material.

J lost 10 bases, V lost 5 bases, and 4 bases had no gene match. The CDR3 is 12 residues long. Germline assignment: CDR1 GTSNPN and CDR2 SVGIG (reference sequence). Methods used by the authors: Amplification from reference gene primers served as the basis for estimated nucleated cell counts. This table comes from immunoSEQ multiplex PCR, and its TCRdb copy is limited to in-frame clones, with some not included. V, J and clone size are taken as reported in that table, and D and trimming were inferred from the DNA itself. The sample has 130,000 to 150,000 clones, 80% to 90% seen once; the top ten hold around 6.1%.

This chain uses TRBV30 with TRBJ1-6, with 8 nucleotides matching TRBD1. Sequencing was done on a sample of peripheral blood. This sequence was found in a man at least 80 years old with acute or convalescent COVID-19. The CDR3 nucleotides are TGTGCCTGGGGACAGGGTGGATCACCCCTCCACTTT. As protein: CAWGQGGSPLHF.